The present entry profiles one TCR beta chain with its context. Its cognate antigen is unknown. In germline, CDR1 is LGHNA, CDR2 YNFKEQ. The CDR3 spans 15 residues. The V end was cut by 0 bases, the J end by 2 bases, with 11 bases between. Some clones are missing from TCRdb's copy, which holds only in-frame ones; the method was immunoSEQ multiplex PCR. The sample has 120,000 to 150,000 clones, roughly 90% seen once. The data are from a study of radiation and T cells in renal cell carcinoma. Findings and limits, study-wide: In blood, top tumor clones expanded by 2 weeks, shrinking by 4.

This sample's time point: blood 4 weeks post-SBRT, at nephrectomy. This sample's treatment: 15 Gy SBRT to primary tumor, nephrectomy 4 weeks later. The source was blood, collected from a patient whose treatment included radiotherapy and nephrectomy. This chain uses TRBV4-2 with TRBJ2-7; D remains unclear. The TCR sequence derives from a woman in her 50s with renal cell carcinoma. The CDR3 spells CASSQEAKFTYEQYF. CDR3 sequence (DNA): TGTGCCAGCAGCCAAGAGGCTAAGTTTACCTACGAGCAGTACTTC.